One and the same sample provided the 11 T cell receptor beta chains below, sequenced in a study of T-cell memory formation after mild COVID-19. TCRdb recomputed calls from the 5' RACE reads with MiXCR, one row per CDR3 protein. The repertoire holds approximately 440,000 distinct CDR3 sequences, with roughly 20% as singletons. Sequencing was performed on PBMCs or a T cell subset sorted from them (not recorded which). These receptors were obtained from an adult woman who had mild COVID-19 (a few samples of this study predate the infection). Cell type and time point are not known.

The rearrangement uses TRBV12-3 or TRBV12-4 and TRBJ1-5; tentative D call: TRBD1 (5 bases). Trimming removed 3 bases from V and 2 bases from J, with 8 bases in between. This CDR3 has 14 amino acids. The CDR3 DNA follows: TGTGCCAGCAGTTTTCAGGGAGGCAATCAGCCCCAGCATTTT. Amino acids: CASSFQGGNQPQHF.

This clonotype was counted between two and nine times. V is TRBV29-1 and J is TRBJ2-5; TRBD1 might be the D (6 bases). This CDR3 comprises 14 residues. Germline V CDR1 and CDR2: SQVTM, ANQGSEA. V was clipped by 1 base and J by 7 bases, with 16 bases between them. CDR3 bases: TGCAGCGTTGAAGGAGGCACAGGGCTGGGGACCCAGTACTTC. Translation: CSVEGGTGLGTQYF. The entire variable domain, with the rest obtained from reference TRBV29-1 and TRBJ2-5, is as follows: SAVISQKPSRDICQRGTSLTIQCQVDSQVTMMFWYRQQPGQSLTLIATANQGSEATYESGFVIDKFPISRPNLTFSTLTVSNMSPEDSSIYLCSVEGGTGLGTQYFGPGTRLLVL.

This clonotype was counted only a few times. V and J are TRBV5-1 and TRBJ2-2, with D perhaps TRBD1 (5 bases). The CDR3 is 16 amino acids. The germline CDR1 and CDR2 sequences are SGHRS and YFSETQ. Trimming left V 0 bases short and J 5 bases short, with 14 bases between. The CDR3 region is CASSLVVPGPTGELFF. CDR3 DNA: TGCGCCAGCAGCTTGGTGGTTCCAGGGCCTACCGGGGAGCTGTTTTTT.

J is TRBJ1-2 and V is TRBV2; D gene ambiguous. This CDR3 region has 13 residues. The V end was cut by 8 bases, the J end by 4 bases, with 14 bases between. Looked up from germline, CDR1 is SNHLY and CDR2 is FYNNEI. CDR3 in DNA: TGTGCCAGCTCTACGACCAATCTCTATGGCTACACCTTC. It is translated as CASSTTNLYGYTF.

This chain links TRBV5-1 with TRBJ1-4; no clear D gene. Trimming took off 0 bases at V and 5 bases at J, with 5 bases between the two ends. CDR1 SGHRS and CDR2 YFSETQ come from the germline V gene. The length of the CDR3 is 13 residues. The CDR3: CASSLVGNEKLFF. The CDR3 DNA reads TGCGCCAGCAGCTTGGTCGGGAATGAAAAACTGTTTTTT.

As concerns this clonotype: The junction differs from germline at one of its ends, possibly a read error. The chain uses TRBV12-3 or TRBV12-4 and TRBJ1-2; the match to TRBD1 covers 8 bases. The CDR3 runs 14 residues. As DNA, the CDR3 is TGTGCCAGCAGCCAGGACAGGGTTCCGCCCCACTTCATATTC. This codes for CASSQDRVPPHFIF.

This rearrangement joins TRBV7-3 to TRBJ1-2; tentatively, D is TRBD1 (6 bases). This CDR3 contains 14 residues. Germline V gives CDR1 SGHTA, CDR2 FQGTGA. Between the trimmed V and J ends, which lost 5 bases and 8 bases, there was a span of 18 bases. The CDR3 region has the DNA TGTGCCAGCAGCCCAATGGGGCAGGGGACGGGCTACACCTTC. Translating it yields CASSPMGQGTGYTF.

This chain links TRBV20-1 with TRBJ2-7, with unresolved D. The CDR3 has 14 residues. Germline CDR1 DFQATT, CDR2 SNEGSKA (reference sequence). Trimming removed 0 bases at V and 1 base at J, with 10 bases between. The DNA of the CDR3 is TGCAGTGCTAGAGAAAGTGTGAAGTCCTACGAGCAGTACTTC. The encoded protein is CSARESVKSYEQYF.

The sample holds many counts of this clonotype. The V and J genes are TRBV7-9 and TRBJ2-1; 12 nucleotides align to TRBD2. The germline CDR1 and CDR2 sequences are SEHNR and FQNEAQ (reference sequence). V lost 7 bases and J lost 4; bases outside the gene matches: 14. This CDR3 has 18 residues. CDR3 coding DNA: TGTGCCAGCACCCCGACTAGCGGGAGACTTGTCTCGTACAATGAGCAGTTCTTC. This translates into CASTPTSGRLVSYNEQFF. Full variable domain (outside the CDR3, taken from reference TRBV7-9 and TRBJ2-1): DTGVSQNPRHKITKRGQNVTFRCDPISEHNRLYWYRQTLGQGPEFLTYFQNEAQLEKSRLLSDRFSAERPKGSFSTLEIQRTEQGDSAMYLCASTPTSGRLVSYNEQFFGPGTRLTVL.

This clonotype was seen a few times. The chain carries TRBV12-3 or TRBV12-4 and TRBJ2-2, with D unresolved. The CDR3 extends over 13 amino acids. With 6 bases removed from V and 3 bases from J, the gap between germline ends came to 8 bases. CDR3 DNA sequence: TGTGCCAGCAGGGACGTCCACACCGGGGAGCTGTTTTTT. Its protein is CASRDVHTGELFF.

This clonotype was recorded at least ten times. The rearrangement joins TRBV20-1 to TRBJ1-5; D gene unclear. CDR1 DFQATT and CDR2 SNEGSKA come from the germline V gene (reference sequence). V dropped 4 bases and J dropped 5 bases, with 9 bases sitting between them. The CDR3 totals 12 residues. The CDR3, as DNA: TGCAGTGCTACAAACCCTTATCAGCCCCAGCATTTT. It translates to CSATNPYQPQHF.